This passage covers 25 T cell receptor beta chains from one sample sequenced in a study of T cells in Graves' hyperthyroidism and ophthalmopathy. Authors of the study amplified TCR beta CDR3 regions from RNA transcripts. First-round RT-PCR of the TCR CDR3 relied on the HTBI primer set. MiXCR was run by TCRdb on the multiplex PCR reads, yielding one entry per CDR3 protein. The data show approximately 640,000 distinct CDR3 sequences, about 45% seen once. Specimen: peripheral blood or thyroid tissue (not recorded which). The source of these receptors is an adult man with Graves' disease, either hyperthyroidism or ophthalmopathy (not recorded which).

The rearrangement joins TRBV20-1 to TRBJ1-4; D is undetermined. Germline values: CDR1 DFQATT, CDR2 SNEGSKA (reference sequence). Trimming removed 6 bases at V and 4 bases at J, with 12 bases between. CDR3 length equals 13 residues. The CDR3 loop reads CSAAAANNEKLFF. Written as DNA, the CDR3 is TGCAGTGCCGCCGCAGCTAATAATGAAAAACTGTTTTTT.

CDR3 in DNA: TGTGCCAGCAGTTACACCGGGCATGGCGGCTACACCTTC. It codes for CASSYTGHGGYTF. The rearrangement joins TRBV12-3 or TRBV12-4 to TRBJ1-2, with D unresolved. The V end was cut by 4 bases, the J end by 8 bases, with 14 bases between. The length of the CDR3 is 13 residues.

This chain uses TRBV7-2 with TRBJ2-5, with a weak D call TRBD1 (5 bases). The CDR3 has 13 residues. V lost 3 bases and J 5 bases, leaving 10 bases between the germline ends. Germline CDR1 reads SGHTA; CDR2 reads FQGNSA. CDR3 DNA sequence: TGTGCCAGCAGCTTCGGCAGGGCGGAGACCCAGTACTTC. It codes for CASSFGRAETQYF.

This clonotype was seen many times. This chain links TRBV12-3 or TRBV12-4 with TRBJ1-6; 7 bases are a match to TRBD1. With 5 bases clipped from V and 7 bases from J, the junction kept 5 bases outside the gene matches. The CDR3 length is 14 residues. The CDR3 DNA reads TGTGCCAGCAGTACGGGACAGAACAATTCACCCCTCCACTTT. Its protein is CASSTGQNNSPLHF.

The chain employs TRBV25-1 and TRBJ1-3; D is undetermined. This CDR3 region has 16 residues. V was clipped by 8 bases and J by 0 bases, with 17 bases between them. Germline-derived CDR1 and CDR2 are MGHDK and SYGVNS. Here the CDR3 reads CASSPPSSFSGNTIYF. The CDR3 DNA reads TGTGCCAGCTCACCACCCAGTAGCTTCTCTGGAAACACCATATATTTT.

The sample holds a few counts of this clonotype. The chain is built from TRBV12-3 or TRBV12-4 and TRBJ2-2; perhaps TRBD2 as D (5 bases). This CDR3 is 14 amino acids long. The ends were cut back, 7 bases at V and 1 base at J, with 10 bases in the middle. The CDR3 coding sequence is TGTGCCAGCAAGATCGGGGAGAACACCGGGGAGCTGTTTTTT. This gives the protein CASKIGENTGELFF.

The rearrangement joins TRBV7-9 to TRBJ1-3; no clear D. CDR1 is SEHNR and CDR2 is FQNEAQ in the germline V gene (reference sequence). Trimming cost V 2 bases and J 11 bases, with 16 bases left between them. CDR3 size: 14 residues. The DNA of the CDR3 is TGTGCCAGCAGCTTACGGGGTCCTATTCAGGCCATATATTTT. Protein product: CASSLRGPIQAIYF. Full variable domain (missing parts from reference TRBV7-9 and TRBJ1-3): DTGVSQNPRHKITKRGQNVTFRCDPISEHNRLYWYRQTLGQGPEFLTYFQNEAQLEKSRLLSDRFSAERPKGSFSTLEIQRTEQGDSAMYLCASSLRGPIQAIYFGEGSWLTVV.

There are a few counts of this clonotype. The chain joins TRBV7-3 to TRBJ2-5, with D tentatively TRBD2 (6 bases). This CDR3 spans 16 amino acids. Trimming took 5 bases from V and 2 from J, leaving 18 bases between them. The germline V gene encodes CDR1 SGHTA and CDR2 FQGTGA. The CDR3 loop is CASSQGAGSLQETQYF. CDR3 sequence (DNA): TGTGCCAGCAGCCAAGGGGCGGGGTCGTTGCAAGAGACCCAGTACTTC.

The chain joins TRBV29-1 to TRBJ1-3; no reliable D call. The germline gives CDR1 SQVTM, CDR2 ANQGSEA. CDR3 length: 12 residues. V shed 6 bases and J shed 7 bases, with 13 bases lying between them. DNA for the CDR3: TGCAGCGTAGAAAGGACGGTCAACACCATATATTTT. Encoded protein: CSVERTVNTIYF.

Remarks on this clonotype: The junction departs from germline at one end; a sequencing error may be responsible. The rearrangement joins TRBV7-3 to TRBJ1-6; TRBD1 is a possible D gene (5 bases). This CDR3 comprises 17 residues. Germline loops: CDR1 SGHTA, CDR2 FQGTGA. The CDR3, as DNA: TGTGCCAGCAGTTTAAATGTGGCGGGACCGCATAATTCACCCCTCCACTTT. This encodes CASSLNVAGPHNSPLHF.

With regard to this clonotype: At one of its ends the junction is not consistent with the germline gene, which may arise from a read error. The gene calls are TRBV6-5 and TRBJ2-5; 11 nucleotides match TRBD2. The CDR3 extends over 16 amino acids. Germline-derived CDR1 and CDR2 are MNHEY and SVGAGI. CDR3 in DNA: TGTGCCATCAGTGACACCCTAGCGGGAGGAGGGGAGACCCAGTACTTC. Amino acids: CAISDTLAGGGETQYF.

This clonotype was picked up many times. This chain joins TRBV7-6 and TRBJ2-2; perhaps TRBD2 as D (6 bases). CDR3 length: 16 residues. Germline CDR1 SGHVS, CDR2 FNYEAQ. The germline V and J ends were trimmed by 5 bases and 1 base, with 14 bases remaining between them. The CDR3 is CASSPTSGLNTGELFF. The CDR3 DNA is TGTGCCAGCAGCCCCACGAGCGGGCTGAACACCGGGGAGCTGTTTTTT. Based on the CDR3 plus reference TRBV7-6 and TRBJ2-2, the full variable domain is GAGVSQSPRYKVTKRGQDVALRCDPISGHVSLYWYRQALGQGPEFLTYFNYEAQQDKSGLPNDRFSAERPEGSISTLTIQRTEQRDSAMYRCASSPTSGLNTGELFFGEGSRLTVL.

This clonotype was picked up a small number of times. The chain employs TRBV6-5 and TRBJ2-5, with D perhaps TRBD1 or TRBD2 (6 bases each). V lost 8 bases to trimming and J lost 10 bases, with 14 bases between them. Germline-derived CDR1 and CDR2 are MNHEY and SVGAGI. This CDR3 is 11 amino acids long. The CDR3 reads CASQLGGLQYF. In nucleotides, the CDR3 is TGTGCCAGCCAACTCGGGGGCCTCCAGTACTTC.

The chain has TRBV6-1 and TRBJ2-7; D possibly corresponds to TRBD1 (5 bases). The CDR3 runs 15 residues. The V gene lost 1 base and the J gene lost 2 bases, with 12 bases spanning the gap. Germline V gene lookup returns CDR1 MNHNS and CDR2 SASEGT. CDR3 sequence reads: CASSEGGGVTYEQYF. CDR3 coding DNA: TGTGCCAGCAGTGAAGGGGGCGGAGTTACCTACGAGCAGTACTTC.

The chain carries TRBV5-8 and TRBJ1-6; perhaps TRBD1 as D (5 bases). The CDR3 is 17 residues long. V shed 1 base and J shed 9 bases, with 20 bases lying between them. CDR1 is SGHTS and CDR2 is YDEGEE in the germline V gene. The CDR3 DNA follows: TGTGCCAGCAGCTTGTTGGCAGGGAGTTTTCGTGGTTCACCCCTCCACTTT. Translated: CASSLLAGSFRGSPLHF.

As regards this clonotype: This may be a read error: a much more frequent sequence differs by one nucleotide. The J gene is TRBJ1-1, the V gene TRBV10-3; TRBD1 matches at 8 bases. CDR1 and CDR2 from the germline V gene are ENHRY and SYGVKD. CDR3 length: 15 residues. V lost 8 bases and J lost 3; bases outside the gene matches: 11. CDR3 in amino acids: CAIGGTGLRDTEAFF. CDR3 DNA: TGTGCCATCGGCGGGACAGGCCTTAGGGACACTGAAGCTTTCTTT.

On this clonotype itself: This could be a read error, since a much larger clone is one nucleotide away. The chain carries TRBV6-6 and TRBJ1-5, with D perhaps TRBD1 (5 bases). Germline V gene data show CDR1 as MNHNY and CDR2 as SVGAGI (reference sequence). This CDR3 spans 14 amino acids. V was pared by 7 bases and J by 6 bases, with 16 bases between. CDR3 nucleotide sequence: TGTGCCAGCAATTATTCAGGGCTGAGTCAGCCCCAGCATTTT. Protein sequence: CASNYSGLSQPQHF.

This clonotype was counted only a few times. This rearrangement joins TRBV12-3 or TRBV12-4 to TRBJ1-1; no clear D. Between the trimmed V and J ends, which lost 4 bases and 1 base, there was a span of 7 bases. CDR3 length: 13 residues. CDR3: CASSSSANTEAFF. The CDR3 coding sequence is TGTGCCAGCAGTTCCTCAGCGAACACTGAAGCTTTCTTT.

The chain couples TRBV20-1 to TRBJ2-5; 7 bases are a match to TRBD1. Per the germline V gene, CDR1 is DFQATT and CDR2 is SNEGSKA (reference sequence). The CDR3 has 15 amino acids. V was clipped by 0 bases and J by 2 bases; unmatched bases: 6. For the CDR3, the DNA is TGCAGTGCTAGAGATTTGGGACAGCCACAAGAGACCCAGTACTTC. It specifies CSARDLGQPQETQYF.

The V and J genes are TRBV27 and TRBJ1-1; D ambiguous. Germline lookup yields CDR1 MNHEY and CDR2 SMNVEV (reference sequence). The CDR3 runs to 14 residues. V dropped 4 bases and J dropped 1 base, with 10 bases sitting between them. CDR3 residues: CASSSGLANTEAFF. CDR3 bases: TGTGCCAGCAGTTCAGGACTGGCGAACACTGAAGCTTTCTTT.

The table lists this clonotype with many counts. V is TRBV10-3 and J is TRBJ1-4, with D possibly being TRBD1 (5 bases). The CDR3 is made up of 14 amino acids. Deletions cut 3 bases from V and 5 bases from J, with 10 bases between. Per the germline V gene, CDR1 is ENHRY and CDR2 is SYGVKD. CDR3 bases: TGTGCCATCAGTGACGGGGGAATGAATGAAAAACTGTTTTTT. Protein sequence: CAISDGGMNEKLFF.

The chain couples TRBV29-1 to TRBJ1-4; D remains ambiguous. The CDR3 runs to 15 residues. The V and J ends lost 5 bases and 2 bases respectively, with 15 bases between them. In germline, CDR1 is SQVTM, CDR2 ANQGSEA. CDR3 protein: CSVRRDARTNEKLFF. CDR3 bases: TGCAGCGTTAGAAGGGATGCTAGGACTAATGAAAAACTGTTTTTT.

This sequence joins TRBV7-9 and TRBJ1-1; D is possibly TRBD1 (5 bases). The length of the CDR3 is 15 residues. Germline V gene data show CDR1 as SEHNR and CDR2 as FQNEAQ (reference sequence). V dropped 3 bases and J dropped 1 base, with 12 bases sitting between them. CDR3 DNA sequence: TGTGCCAGCAGCTTGGGGGTACTACCGAACACTGAAGCTTTCTTT. Translated: CASSLGVLPNTEAFF.

The rearrangement links TRBV9 to TRBJ2-3; 9 positions agree with TRBD2. Germline values: CDR1 SGDLS, CDR2 YYNGEE. The CDR3 loop spans 16 amino acids. V lost 4 bases, J lost 0 bases, and 6 bases stayed unmatched. The CDR3 DNA reads as TGTGCCAGCAGCCGACGAACTAGCGGGAGCACAGATACGCAGTATTTT. As protein: CASSRRTSGSTDTQYF. Based on the CDR3 plus reference TRBV9 and TRBJ2-3, the full variable domain is DSGVTQTPKHLITATGQRVTLRCSPRSGDLSVYWYQQSLDQGLQFLIQYYNGEERAKGNILERFSAQQFPDLHSELNLSSLELGDSALYFCASSRRTSGSTDTQYFGPGTRLTVL.

This clonotype showed up just a few times. The chain carries TRBV2 and TRBJ2-6, with D perhaps matching TRBD1 (6 bases). From germline, CDR1 is SNHLY and CDR2 FYNNEI. V dropped 8 bases and J dropped 0 bases, with 14 bases sitting between them. CDR3 length equals 16 residues. This chain's CDR3 is CASGQDRFSGANVLTF. In DNA form, the CDR3 reads TGTGCCAGCGGTCAGGACAGATTCTCTGGGGCCAACGTCCTGACTTTC. The full variable domain, rest sourced from reference TRBV2 and TRBJ2-6, is EPEVTQTPSHQVTQMGQEVILRCVPISNHLYFYWYRQILGQKVEFLVSFYNNEISEKSEIFDDQFSVERPDGSNFTLKIRSTKLEDSAMYFCASGQDRFSGANVLTFGAGSRLTVL.